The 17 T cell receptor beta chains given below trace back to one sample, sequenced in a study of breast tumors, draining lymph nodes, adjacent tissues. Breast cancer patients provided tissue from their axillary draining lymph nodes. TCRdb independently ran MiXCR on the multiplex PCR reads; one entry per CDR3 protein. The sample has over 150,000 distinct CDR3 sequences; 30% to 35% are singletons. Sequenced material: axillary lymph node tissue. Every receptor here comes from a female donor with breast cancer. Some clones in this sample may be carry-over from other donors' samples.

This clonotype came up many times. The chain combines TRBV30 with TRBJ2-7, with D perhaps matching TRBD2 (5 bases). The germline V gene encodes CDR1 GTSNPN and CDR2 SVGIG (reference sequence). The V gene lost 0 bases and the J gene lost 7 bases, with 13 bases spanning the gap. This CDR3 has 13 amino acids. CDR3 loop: CAWSVGFRGEQYF. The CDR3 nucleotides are TGTGCCTGGAGTGTAGGCTTCCGGGGTGAGCAGTACTTC.

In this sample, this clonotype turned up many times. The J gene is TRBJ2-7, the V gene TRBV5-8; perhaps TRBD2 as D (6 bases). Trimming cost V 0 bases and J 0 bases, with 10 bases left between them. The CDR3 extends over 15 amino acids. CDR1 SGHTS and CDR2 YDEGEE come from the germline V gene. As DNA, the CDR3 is TGTGCCAGCAGCTTGGGGGGACTTTCCTCCTACGAGCAGTACTTC. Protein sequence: CASSLGGLSSYEQYF.

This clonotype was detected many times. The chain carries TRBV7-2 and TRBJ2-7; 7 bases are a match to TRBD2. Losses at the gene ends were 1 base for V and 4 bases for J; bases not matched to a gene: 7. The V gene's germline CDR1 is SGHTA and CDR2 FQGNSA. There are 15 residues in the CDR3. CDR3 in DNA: TGTGCCAGCAGCTTAGGTGCGGGAGTGGTGTACGAGCAGTACTTC. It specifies CASSLGAGVVYEQYF.

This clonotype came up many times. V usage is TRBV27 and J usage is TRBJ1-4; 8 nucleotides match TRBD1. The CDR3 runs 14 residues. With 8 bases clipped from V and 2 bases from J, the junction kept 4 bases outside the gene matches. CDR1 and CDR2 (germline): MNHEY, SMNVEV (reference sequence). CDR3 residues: CASSRQGTNEKLFF. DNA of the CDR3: TGTGCCAGCTCTCGACAGGGGACTAATGAAAAACTGTTTTTT.

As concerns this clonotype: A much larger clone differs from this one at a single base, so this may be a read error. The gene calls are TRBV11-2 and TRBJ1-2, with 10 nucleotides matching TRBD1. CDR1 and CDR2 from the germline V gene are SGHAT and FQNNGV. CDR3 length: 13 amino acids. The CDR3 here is CASRGQGNSGYTF. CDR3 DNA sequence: TGTGCCAGCAGGGGACAGGGGAACTCTGGCTACACCTTC.

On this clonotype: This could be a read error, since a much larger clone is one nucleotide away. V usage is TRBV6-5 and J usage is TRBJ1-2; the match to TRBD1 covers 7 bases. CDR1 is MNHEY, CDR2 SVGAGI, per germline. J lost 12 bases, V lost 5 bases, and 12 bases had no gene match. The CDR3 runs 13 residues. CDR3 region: CASSTTGFRGHTF. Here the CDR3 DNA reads TGTGCCAGCAGTACGACAGGGTTCAGGGGCCACACCTTC.

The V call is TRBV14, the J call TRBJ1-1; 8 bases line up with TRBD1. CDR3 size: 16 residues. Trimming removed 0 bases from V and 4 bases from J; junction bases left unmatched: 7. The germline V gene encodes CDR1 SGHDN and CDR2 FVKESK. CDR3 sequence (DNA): TGTGCCAGCAGCCAAGATTGGACAGGGATTGGCACTGAAGCTTTCTTT. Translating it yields CASSQDWTGIGTEAFF. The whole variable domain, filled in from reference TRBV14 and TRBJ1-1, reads EAGVTQFPSHSVIEKGQTVTLRCDPISGHDNLYWYRRVMGKEIKFLLHFVKESKQDESGMPNNRFLAERTGGTYSTLKVQPAELEDSGVYFCASSQDWTGIGTEAFFGQGTRLTVV.

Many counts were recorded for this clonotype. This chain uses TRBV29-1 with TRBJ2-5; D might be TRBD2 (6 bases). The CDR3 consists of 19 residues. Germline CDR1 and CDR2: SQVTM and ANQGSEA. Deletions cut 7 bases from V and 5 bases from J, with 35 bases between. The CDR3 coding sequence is TGCAGCGCCAGCAAATACCCATTTATTGGAGGAGGGGAAACGGAGACCCAGTACTTC. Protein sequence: CSASKYPFIGGGETETQYF. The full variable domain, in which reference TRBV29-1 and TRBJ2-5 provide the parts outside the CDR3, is SAVISQKPSRDICQRGTSLTIQCQVDSQVTMMFWYRQQPGQSLTLIATANQGSEATYESGFVIDKFPISRPNLTFSTLTVSNMSPEDSSIYLCSASKYPFIGGGETETQYFGPGTRLLVL.

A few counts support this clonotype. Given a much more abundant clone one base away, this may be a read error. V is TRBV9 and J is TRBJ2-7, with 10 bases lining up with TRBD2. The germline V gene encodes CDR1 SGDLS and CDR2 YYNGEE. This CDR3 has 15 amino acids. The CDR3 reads CASSVGGLAGDEPYF. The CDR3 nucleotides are TGTGCCAGCAGCGTAGGAGGGCTAGCGGGAGACGAGCCGTACTTC.

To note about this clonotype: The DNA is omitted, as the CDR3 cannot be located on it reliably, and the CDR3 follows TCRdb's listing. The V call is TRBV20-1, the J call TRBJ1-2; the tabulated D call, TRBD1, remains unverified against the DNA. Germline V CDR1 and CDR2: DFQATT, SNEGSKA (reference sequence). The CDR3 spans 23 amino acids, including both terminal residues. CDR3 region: CIFLRQNGPRTGERGRFDYGYTF.

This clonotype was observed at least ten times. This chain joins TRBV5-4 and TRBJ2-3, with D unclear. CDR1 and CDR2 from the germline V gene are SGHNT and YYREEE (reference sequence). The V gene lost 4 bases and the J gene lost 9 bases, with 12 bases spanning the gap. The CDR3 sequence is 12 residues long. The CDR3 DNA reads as TGTGCCAGCAGCCCTTGGGTGGGAACGCAGTATTTT. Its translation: CASSPWVGTQYF. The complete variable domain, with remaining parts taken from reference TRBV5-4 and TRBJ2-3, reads ETGVTQSPTHLIKTRGQQVTLRCSSQSGHNTVSWYQQALGQGPQFIFQYYREEENGRGNFPPRFSGLQFPNYSSELNVNALELDDSALYLCASSPWVGTQYFGPGTRLTVL.

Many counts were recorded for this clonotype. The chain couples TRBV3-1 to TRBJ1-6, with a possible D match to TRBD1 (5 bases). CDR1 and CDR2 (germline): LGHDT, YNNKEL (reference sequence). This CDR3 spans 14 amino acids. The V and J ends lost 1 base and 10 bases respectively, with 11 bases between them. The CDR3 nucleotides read TGTGCCAGCAGCCAAGCAGGGTTTGGCTCACCCCTCCACTTT. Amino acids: CASSQAGFGSPLHF.

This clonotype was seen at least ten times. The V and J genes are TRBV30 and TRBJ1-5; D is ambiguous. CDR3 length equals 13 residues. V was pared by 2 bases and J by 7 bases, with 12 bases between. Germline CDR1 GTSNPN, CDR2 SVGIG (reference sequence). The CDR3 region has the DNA TGTGCCTGGAGTACGGGCAGAGAACAGCCCCAGCATTTT. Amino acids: CAWSTGREQPQHF.

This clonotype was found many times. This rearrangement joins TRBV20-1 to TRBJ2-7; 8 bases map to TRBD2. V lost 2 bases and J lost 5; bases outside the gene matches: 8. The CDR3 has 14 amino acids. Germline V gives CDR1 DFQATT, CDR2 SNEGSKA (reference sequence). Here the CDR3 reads CSARRSGGAHEQYF. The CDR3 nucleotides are TGCAGTGCTAGAAGGTCGGGGGGGGCCCACGAGCAGTACTTC.

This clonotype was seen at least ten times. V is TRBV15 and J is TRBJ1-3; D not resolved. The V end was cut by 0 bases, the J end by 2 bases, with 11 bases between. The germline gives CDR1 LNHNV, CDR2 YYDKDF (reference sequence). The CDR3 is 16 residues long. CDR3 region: CATSRDRRQTGNTIYF. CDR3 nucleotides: TGTGCCACCAGCAGAGATAGGAGGCAGACTGGAAACACCATATATTTT.

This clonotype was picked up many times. The CDR3 spells CASSLGLKTGELFF. CDR3 DNA: TGTGCCAGCAGCTTAGGCCTTAAAACCGGGGAGCTGTTTTTT. V and J are TRBV13 and TRBJ2-2, with D unresolved. The CDR3 runs to 14 residues. CDR1 PRHDT and CDR2 FYEKMQ come from the germline V gene (reference sequence). V lost 0 bases and J lost 5, with 7 bases in between.

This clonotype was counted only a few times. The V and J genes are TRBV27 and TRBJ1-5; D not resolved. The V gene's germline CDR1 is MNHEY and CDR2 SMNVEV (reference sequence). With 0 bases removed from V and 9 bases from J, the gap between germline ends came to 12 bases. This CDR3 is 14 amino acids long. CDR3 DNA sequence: TGTGCCAGCAGTTTATCAGGTGAGGGAGTGCCCCAGCATTTT. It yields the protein CASSLSGEGVPQHF.